Presented here are 24 T cell receptor beta chains from one specimen sequenced in a study of T cell responses to AZD1222 COVID-19 vaccine. Profiling relied on immunoSEQ multiplex PCR, and the TCRdb table lists in-frame clones only, not all of them. The sample consists of roughly 98,000 clones, 84% of them appearing once. The sequenced sample was peripheral blood, obtained 28 days after the second AZD1222 dose. These receptors were obtained from an adult who received the AZD1222 COVID-19 vaccine.

The genes are TRBV5-8 and TRBJ2-7; D is perhaps TRBD1 (6 bases). Trimming pared 0 bases from V and 4 bases from J, leaving 8 bases between. This CDR3 contains 13 residues. Germline CDR1 is SGHTS and CDR2 is YDEGEE. The CDR3 region has the DNA TGTGCCAGCAGCTTGGCCAGGGGATACGAGCAGTACTTC. Encoded protein: CASSLARGYEQYF.

This clone was detected once. J is TRBJ1-4 and V is TRBV7-6, with 7 positions matching TRBD1. The CDR3 has 14 amino acids. V gave up 7 bases and J gave up 2 bases; unmatched junction bases: 4. Germline-derived CDR1 and CDR2 are SGHVS and FNYEAQ. As DNA, the CDR3 is TGTGCCAGCACACAGGGGTGGACTAATGAAAAACTGTTTTTT. This translates into CASTQGWTNEKLFF.

The chain is built from TRBV20-1 and TRBJ2-3; a weak D match, TRBD1 (6 bases). CDR1 is DFQATT, CDR2 SNEGSKA, per germline (reference sequence). CDR3 length equals 11 residues. Trimming pared 7 bases from V and 3 bases from J, leaving 8 bases between. CDR3 nucleotide sequence: TGCAGTGGGGGGCCAACAGATACGCAGTATTTT. Translation gives CSGGPTDTQYF.

The rearrangement uses TRBV5-6 and TRBJ1-3; D gene uncertain. This CDR3 has 15 residues. Germline V gene data show CDR1 as SGHDT and CDR2 as YYEEEE. V was pared by 2 bases and J by 0 bases, with 9 bases between. The CDR3 DNA reads as TGTGCCAGCAGCTTCGGTGCCTACTCTGGAAACACCATATATTTT. Translating it yields CASSFGAYSGNTIYF.

The rearrangement uses TRBV11-3 and TRBJ1-2; tentatively, D is TRBD1 (5 bases). CDR1 SGHNT and CDR2 YENEEA come from the germline V gene. This CDR3 has 12 residues. Between the trimmed V and J ends, which lost 5 bases and 3 bases, there was a span of 7 bases. The CDR3 DNA is TGTGCCAGCAGCGACAGCTACTATGGCTACACCTTC. This encodes CASSDSYYGYTF.

This clone came up once. V usage is TRBV10-2 and J usage is TRBJ2-7, with D unclear. The CDR3 contains 17 residues. Germline loops: CDR1 WSHSY, CDR2 SAAADI. The germline V and J ends were trimmed by 2 bases and 6 bases, with 23 bases remaining between them. CDR3 coding DNA: TGCGCCAGCAGTGAGCGTGTCGGTGTATTAGAGCCGGTCGAGCAGTACTTC. This gives the protein CASSERVGVLEPVEQYF.

The rearrangement joins TRBV5-1 to TRBJ1-1; TRBD1 is a possible D gene (6 bases). Per germline, CDR1 SGHRS and CDR2 YFSETQ. The ends were cut back, 0 bases at V and 8 bases at J, with 14 bases in the middle. CDR3 size: 14 residues. The CDR3 loop is CASSLVEGEKEAFF. DNA of the CDR3: TGCGCCAGCAGCTTGGTTGAGGGGGAAAAAGAAGCTTTCTTT. The whole variable domain, remainder taken from reference TRBV5-1 and TRBJ1-1, is KAGVTQTPRYLIKTRGQQVTLSCSPISGHRSVSWYQQTPGQGLQFLFEYFSETQRNKGNFPGRFSGRQFSNSRSEMNVSTLELGDSALYLCASSLVEGEKEAFFGQGTRLTVV.

The rearrangement joins TRBV28 to TRBJ1-1; D gene ambiguous. V lost 2 bases, J lost 0 bases, and 10 bases lay in between. The CDR3 covers 15 residues. Germline V gene data show CDR1 as MDHEN and CDR2 as SYDVKM. The CDR3 DNA follows: TGTGCCAGCAGTTTAAGTCCCGCCTTGAACACTGAAGCTTTCTTT. Encoded protein: CASSLSPALNTEAFF.

The chain links TRBV7-9 to TRBJ2-5; D is uncertain. The V and J ends lost 3 bases and 0 bases respectively, with 2 bases between them. This CDR3 contains 12 residues. Germline values: CDR1 SEHNR, CDR2 FQNEAQ (reference sequence). The CDR3 is CASSFNQETQYF. For the CDR3, the DNA is TGTGCCAGCAGCTTCAACCAAGAGACCCAGTACTTC.

The chain recombines TRBV18 with TRBJ2-3; D is tentatively TRBD1 or TRBD2 (5 bases each). Trimming took off 3 bases at V and 6 bases at J, with 13 bases between the two ends. CDR1 is KGHSH and CDR2 is LQKENI in the germline V gene. The CDR3 is 14 amino acids. The CDR3 sequence: CASSPGPAPDTQYF. As DNA, the CDR3 is TGTGCCAGCTCACCGGGACCAGCTCCGGATACGCAGTATTTT.

Points on this clone: Other DNA sequences from this sample encode an identical CDR3 as well. This rearrangement joins TRBV6-5 to TRBJ1-1; D gene ambiguous. Looked up from germline, CDR1 is MNHEY and CDR2 is SVGAGI. Trimming shortened V by 0 bases and J by 1 base, and 6 bases separated the two germline ends. The CDR3 has 14 amino acids. This CDR3 reads CASSYSVRNTEAFF. DNA for the CDR3: TGTGCCAGCAGTTACTCGGTGAGGAACACTGAAGCTTTCTTT.

V and J are TRBV19 and TRBJ2-5, with 7 bases fitting TRBD2. CDR1 and CDR2 (germline): LNHDA, SQIVND (reference sequence). V was pared by 6 bases and J by 3 bases, with 4 bases of the junction left unmatched. CDR3 size: 13 residues. This chain's CDR3 is CASRPGGKETQYF. In DNA form, the CDR3 reads TGTGCCAGTAGACCGGGGGGTAAAGAGACCCAGTACTTC.

The rearrangement links TRBV12-3 or TRBV12-4 to TRBJ2-3, with D unresolved. The CDR3 length is 13 residues. The V end lost 8 bases, the J end lost 5 bases, and 14 bases lay between the germline ends. In nucleotides, the CDR3 is TGTGCCAGCGGGAACCCTCAAGGAGATACGCAGTATTTT. Translating it yields CASGNPQGDTQYF.

This clone came up once. V is TRBV6-2 or TRBV6-3 and J is TRBJ2-7; weak D call: TRBD1 (5 bases). This CDR3 contains 14 residues. With 3 bases removed from V and 9 bases from J, the gap between germline ends came to 18 bases. Germline lookup yields CDR1 MNHEY and CDR2 SVGEGT. The DNA of the CDR3 is TGTGCCAGCAGTTATATCGGACCTCAAAGGGGGCAGTACTTC. Protein: CASSYIGPQRGQYF.

The rearrangement links TRBV5-6 to TRBJ2-1; D ambiguous. V gave up 1 base and J gave up 5 bases, with 16 bases separating them. From germline, CDR1 is SGHDT and CDR2 YYEEEE. The CDR3 loop spans 16 amino acids. CDR3 DNA sequence: TGTGCCAGCAGCTTGTTCCGGAAATCCTTTGACAATGAGCAGTTCTTC. Protein sequence: CASSLFRKSFDNEQFF.

This chain connects TRBV6-5 to TRBJ1-6; no clear D. This CDR3 has 14 residues. V lost 8 bases and J lost 0, with 8 bases in between. From germline, CDR1 is MNHEY and CDR2 SVGAGI. The CDR3 region is CASLRSSYNSPLHF. CDR3 DNA sequence: TGTGCCAGCTTACGAAGCTCCTATAATTCACCCCTCCACTTT.

This clone was seen only once. The V gene is TRBV7-6, the J gene TRBJ2-2; D tentatively fits TRBD1 or TRBD2 (5 bases each). Germline CDR1 is SGHVS and CDR2 is FNYEAQ. The V and J ends lost 7 bases and 4 bases respectively, with 13 bases between them. The CDR3 runs to 14 residues. The CDR3 DNA reads TGTGCCAGCACCAGGGAGAGTCTCACCGGGGAGCTGTTTTTT. Translated, it gives CASTRESLTGELFF.

The genes are TRBV6-2 or TRBV6-3 and TRBJ1-2; D gene unclear. The CDR3 has 12 amino acids. V lost 4 bases, J lost 6 bases, and 9 bases lay in between. Germline loops: CDR1 MNHEY, CDR2 SVGEGT. CDR3 bases: TGTGCCAGCAGTTGGTGGGAGAATGGCTACACCTTC. Translating it yields CASSWWENGYTF.

The V call is TRBV2, the J call TRBJ1-6; the D is unclear. This CDR3 comprises 13 residues. CDR1 is SNHLY and CDR2 is FYNNEI in the germline V gene. V dropped 2 bases and J dropped 10 bases, with 9 bases sitting between them. The CDR3 DNA reads TGTGCCAGCAGTGAACAGGCTTCGTCACCCCTCCACTTT. This encodes CASSEQASSPLHF.

Only a few counts were recorded for this clone. V usage is TRBV9 and J usage is TRBJ1-4; 7 positions match TRBD1. After removal of 0 bases from V and 3 bases from J, the junction contained 2 bases not matched to a gene. The CDR3 is 15 residues long. The V gene's germline CDR1 is SGDLS and CDR2 YYNGEE. CDR3 region: CASSVGGQPNEKLFF. The CDR3 DNA sequence: TGTGCCAGCAGCGTAGGGGGACAGCCTAATGAAAAACTGTTTTTT.

The V and J genes are TRBV10-3 and TRBJ1-2, with D unresolved. The CDR3 has 13 residues. CDR1 is ENHRY and CDR2 is SYGVKD in the germline V gene. Trimming stripped 2 bases from V and 6 bases from J, with 10 bases between. The CDR3 loop reads CAISEHVGHGYTF. DNA for the CDR3: TGTGCCATCAGTGAGCATGTAGGGCATGGCTACACCTTC.

The chain is built from TRBV7-9 and TRBJ2-3; D call uncertain. Looked up from germline, CDR1 is SEHNR and CDR2 is FQNEAQ (reference sequence). This CDR3 has 13 residues. V dropped 3 bases and J dropped 1 base, with 5 bases sitting between them. CDR3: CASSFTGTDTQYF. The DNA of the CDR3 is TGTGCCAGCAGCTTCACAGGCACAGATACGCAGTATTTT.

The gene calls are TRBV4-3 and TRBJ2-2, with D unclear. The V end lost 0 bases, the J end lost 1 base, and 0 bases lay between the germline ends. This CDR3 is built from 13 residues. From germline, CDR1 is LGHNA and CDR2 YSLEER. DNA for the CDR3: TGCGCCAGCAGCCAAGAGAACACCGGGGAGCTGTTTTTT. This gives the protein CASSQENTGELFF.

The genes are TRBV6-2 or TRBV6-3 and TRBJ2-3, with TRBD2 matching over 14 bases. V trimming: 4 bases; J trimming: 4 bases; junction bases outside the gene matches: 7. The CDR3 is 17 residues long. Germline V CDR1 and CDR2: MNHEY, SVGEGT. CDR3 DNA: TGTGCCAGCAGTTCCGGGACTAGCGGGAGTTACGCAGATACGCAGTATTTT. Translation gives CASSSGTSGSYADTQYF.